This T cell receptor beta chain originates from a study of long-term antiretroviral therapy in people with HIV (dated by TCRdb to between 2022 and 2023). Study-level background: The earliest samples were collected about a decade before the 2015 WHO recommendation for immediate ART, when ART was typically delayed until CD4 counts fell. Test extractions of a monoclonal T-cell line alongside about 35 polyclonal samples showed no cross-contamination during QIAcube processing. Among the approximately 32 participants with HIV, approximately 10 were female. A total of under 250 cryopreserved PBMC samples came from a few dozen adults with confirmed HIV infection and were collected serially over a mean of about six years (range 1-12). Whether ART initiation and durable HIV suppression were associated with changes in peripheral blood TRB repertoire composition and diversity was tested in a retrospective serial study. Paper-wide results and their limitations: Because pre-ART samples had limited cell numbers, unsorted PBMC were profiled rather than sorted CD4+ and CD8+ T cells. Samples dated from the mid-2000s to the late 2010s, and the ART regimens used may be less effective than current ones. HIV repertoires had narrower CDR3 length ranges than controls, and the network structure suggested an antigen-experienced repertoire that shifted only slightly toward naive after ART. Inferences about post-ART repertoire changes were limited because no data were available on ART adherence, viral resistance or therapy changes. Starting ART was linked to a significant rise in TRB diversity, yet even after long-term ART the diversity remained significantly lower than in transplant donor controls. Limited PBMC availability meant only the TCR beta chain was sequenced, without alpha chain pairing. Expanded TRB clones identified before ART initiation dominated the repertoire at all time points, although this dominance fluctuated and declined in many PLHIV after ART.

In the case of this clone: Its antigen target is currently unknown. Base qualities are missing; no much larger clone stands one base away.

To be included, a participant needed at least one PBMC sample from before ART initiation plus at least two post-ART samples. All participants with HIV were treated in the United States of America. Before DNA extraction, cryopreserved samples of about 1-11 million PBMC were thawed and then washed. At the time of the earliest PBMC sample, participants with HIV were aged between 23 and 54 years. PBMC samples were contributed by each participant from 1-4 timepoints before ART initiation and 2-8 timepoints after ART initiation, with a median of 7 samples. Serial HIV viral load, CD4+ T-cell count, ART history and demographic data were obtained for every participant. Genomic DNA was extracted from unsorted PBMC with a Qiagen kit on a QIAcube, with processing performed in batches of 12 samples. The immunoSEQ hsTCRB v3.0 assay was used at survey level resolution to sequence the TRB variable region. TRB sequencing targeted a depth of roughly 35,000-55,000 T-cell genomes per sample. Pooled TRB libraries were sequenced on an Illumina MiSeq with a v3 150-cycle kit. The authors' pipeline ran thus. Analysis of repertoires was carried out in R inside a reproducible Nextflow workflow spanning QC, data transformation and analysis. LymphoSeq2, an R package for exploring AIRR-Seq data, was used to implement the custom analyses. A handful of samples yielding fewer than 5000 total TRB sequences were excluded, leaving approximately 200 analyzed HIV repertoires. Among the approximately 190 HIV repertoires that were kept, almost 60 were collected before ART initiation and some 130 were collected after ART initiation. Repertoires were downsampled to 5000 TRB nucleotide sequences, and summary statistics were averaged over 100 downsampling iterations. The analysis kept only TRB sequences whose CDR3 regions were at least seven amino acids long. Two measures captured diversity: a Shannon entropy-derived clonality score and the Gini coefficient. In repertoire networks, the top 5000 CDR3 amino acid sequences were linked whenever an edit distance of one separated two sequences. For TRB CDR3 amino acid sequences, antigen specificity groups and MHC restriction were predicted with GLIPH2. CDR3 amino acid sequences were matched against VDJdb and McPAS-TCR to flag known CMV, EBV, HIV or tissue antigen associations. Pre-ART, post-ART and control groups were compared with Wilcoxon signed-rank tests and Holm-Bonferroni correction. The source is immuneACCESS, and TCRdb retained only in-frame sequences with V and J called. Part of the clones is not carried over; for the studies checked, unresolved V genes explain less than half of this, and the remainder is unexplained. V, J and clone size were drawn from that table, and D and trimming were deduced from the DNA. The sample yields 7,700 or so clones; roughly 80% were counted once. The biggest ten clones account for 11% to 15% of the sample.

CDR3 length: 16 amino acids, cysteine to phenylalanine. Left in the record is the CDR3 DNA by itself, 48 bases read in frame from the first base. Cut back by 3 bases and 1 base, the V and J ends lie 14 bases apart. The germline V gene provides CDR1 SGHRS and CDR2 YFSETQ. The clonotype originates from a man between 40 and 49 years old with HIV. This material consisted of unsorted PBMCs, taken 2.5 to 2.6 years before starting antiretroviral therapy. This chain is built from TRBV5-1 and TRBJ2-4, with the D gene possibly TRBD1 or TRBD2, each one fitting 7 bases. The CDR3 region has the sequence CASSSTGREAKNIQYF. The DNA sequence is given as TGCGCCAGCAGCTCGACAGGGAGGGAGGCCAAAAACATTCAGTACTTC.